The 32 T cell receptor beta chains reported below all come from one sample, sequenced in a study of shared clonotypes between healthy human individuals. Data came from immunoSEQ multiplex PCR; TCRdb stores just in-frame clones and leaves some out. This sample has approximately 2,000,000 clones, with under 95% found just once. Sequencing used naive CD4+ T cells from PBMCs. Specified subset: CD45RA+ positively selected. These receptor sequences come from a man aged 18-30 years in good health. Some clones in this sample may be carry-over from other donors' samples.

The V and J genes are TRBV11-2 and TRBJ2-7; D tentatively fits TRBD1 or TRBD2 (7 bases each). The V end lost 3 bases, the J end lost 6 bases, and 21 bases lay between the germline ends. Germline CDR1 is SGHAT and CDR2 is FQNNGV. The CDR3 has 16 amino acids. The CDR3 region is CASSLAPRGPGGEQYF. CDR3 coding DNA: TGTGCCAGCAGCTTGGCTCCTAGGGGGCCGGGGGGCGAGCAGTACTTC.

Note on this clone: Other DNA sequences of this sample code for an identical CDR3. CDR3 sequence reads: CASNRGQGDEQYF. The CDR3 region has the DNA TGCGCCAGCAACCGGGGACAGGGCGACGAGCAGTACTTC. The V call is TRBV5-1, the J call TRBJ2-7, with 9 bases matching TRBD1. Trimming cost V 6 bases and J 5 bases; bases outside gene matches: 6. CDR1 is SGHRS and CDR2 is YFSETQ in the germline V gene. The CDR3 extends over 13 amino acids.

The chain is built from TRBV19 and TRBJ2-2, with TRBD2 identical over 8 bases. The CDR3 consists of 20 residues. The V gene end was trimmed by 6 bases and the J gene end by 0 bases; junction bases not matched to a gene: 18. Germline-derived CDR1 and CDR2 are LNHDA and SQIVND (reference sequence). The chain's CDR3 is CASRRRGTRDLITNTGELFF. In DNA form, the CDR3 reads TGTGCCAGTAGAAGGAGGGGGACTAGGGACCTAATAACGAACACCGGGGAGCTGTTTTTT.

The genes are TRBV28 and TRBJ1-5; D unclear. The V gene lost 5 bases and the J gene lost 1 base, with 12 bases spanning the gap. This CDR3 is 15 amino acids long. Germline CDR1 is MDHEN and CDR2 is SYDVKM. The CDR3 loop reads CASSPYRRSNQPQHF. In DNA form, the CDR3 reads TGTGCCAGCAGTCCCTACCGCAGAAGCAATCAGCCCCAGCATTTT.

The chain couples TRBV19 to TRBJ2-1, with TRBD1 as a possible D gene (5 bases). This CDR3 comprises 14 residues. Germline V gene sequence: CDR1 LNHDA, CDR2 SQIVND (reference sequence). Trimming left V 3 bases short and J 6 bases short, with 12 bases between. CDR3 coding DNA: TGTGCCAGTAGTATTCAGGGATCGTCCAATGAGCAGTTCTTC. Amino acid sequence: CASSIQGSSNEQFF.

This clone appeared a single time. The genes are TRBV7-2 and TRBJ2-7, with 12 positions matching TRBD2. Germline V lookup: CDR1 SGHTA, CDR2 FQGNSA. This CDR3 is 16 amino acids long. With V trimmed by 6 bases and J by 2 bases, 8 bases remained unmatched. The CDR3 sequence is CASSRSRLAGAYEQYF. DNA for the CDR3: TGTGCCAGCAGTCGAAGCAGACTAGCGGGAGCCTACGAGCAGTACTTC. The whole variable domain, remainder taken from reference TRBV7-2 and TRBJ2-7, is GAGVSQSPSNKVTEKGKDVELRCDPISGHTALYWYRQSLGQGLEFLIYFQGNSAPDKSGLPSDRFSAERTGGSVSTLTIQRTQQEDSAVYLCASSRSRLAGAYEQYFGPGTRLTVT.

The rearrangement joins TRBV30 to TRBJ1-1; D remains unclear. The germline V and J ends were trimmed by 3 bases and 8 bases, with 13 bases remaining between them. The germline V gene has CDR1 GTSNPN and CDR2 SVGIG (reference sequence). The CDR3 is 12 residues long. For the CDR3, the DNA is TGTGCCTGGAGAGTACGGCAAGGAGAAGCTTTCTTT. This gives the protein CAWRVRQGEAFF.

The J gene is TRBJ2-3, the V gene TRBV25-1; 10 bases align to TRBD2. CDR1 and CDR2 (germline): MGHDK, SYGVNS. Losses at the gene ends were 8 bases for V and 6 bases for J; bases not matched to a gene: 5. The CDR3 runs 13 residues. CDR3 sequence: CASGSSGSDTQYF. In DNA form, the CDR3 reads TGTGCCAGCGGTTCTAGCGGGAGTGATACGCAGTATTTT.

The rearrangement links TRBV25-1 to TRBJ1-4, with 10 nucleotides matching TRBD1. The CDR3 contains 17 residues. Germline V gene lookup returns CDR1 MGHDK and CDR2 SYGVNS. After removal of 1 base from V and 1 base from J, the junction contained 3 bases not matched to a gene. The CDR3 bases are TGTGCCAGCAGTGAATCCGGGACAGGGGTAACTAATGAAAAACTGTTTTTT. Its translation is CASSESGTGVTNEKLFF.

The V gene is TRBV4-1, the J gene TRBJ1-2; unclear D gene. The germline V gene encodes CDR1 MGHRA and CDR2 YSYEKL. Trimming removed 0 bases from V and 4 bases from J, with 12 bases in between. CDR3 size: 15 residues. This CDR3 is CASSQEMDPGYGYTF. The CDR3 DNA is TGCGCCAGCAGCCAAGAAATGGACCCAGGCTATGGCTACACCTTC.

The CDR3 loop is CSVSLTGYSNQPQHF. The CDR3 DNA follows: TGCAGCGTTTCCCTGACAGGATATAGCAATCAGCCCCAGCATTTT. The chain is built from TRBV29-1 and TRBJ1-5; D may be TRBD1 (6 bases). V was pared by 5 bases and J by 0 bases, with 14 bases between. Germline assignment: CDR1 SQVTM and CDR2 ANQGSEA. This CDR3 contains 15 residues.

The rearrangement links TRBV19 to TRBJ2-2; tentatively, D is TRBD2 (6 bases). The CDR3 is 17 amino acids. The germline gives CDR1 LNHDA, CDR2 SQIVND (reference sequence). V lost 5 bases to trimming and J lost 0 bases, with 16 bases between them. CDR3 loop: CASSLQLSGTNTGELFF. CDR3 nucleotides: TGTGCCAGTAGTCTCCAACTTAGCGGAACGAACACCGGGGAGCTGTTTTTT.

J is TRBJ2-2 and V is TRBV19, with D perhaps TRBD1 (6 bases). This CDR3 spans 16 amino acids. The germline V and J ends were trimmed by 7 bases and 2 bases, with 17 bases remaining between them. CDR1 is LNHDA, CDR2 SQIVND, per germline (reference sequence). Here the CDR3 DNA reads TGTGCCAGTACCACCACCTGGACAGATAACACCGGGGAGCTGTTTTTT. Protein: CASTTTWTDNTGELFF. Full variable domain (missing parts from reference TRBV19 and TRBJ2-2): DGGITQSPKYLFRKEGQNVTLSCEQNLNHDAMYWYRQDPGQGLRLIYYSQIVNDFQKGDIAEGYSVSREKKESFPLTVTSAQKNPTAFYLCASTTTWTDNTGELFFGEGSRLTVL.

The gene calls are TRBV30 and TRBJ2-7; tentative D call: TRBD1 (6 bases). The germline gives CDR1 GTSNPN, CDR2 SVGIG (reference sequence). Trimming removed 1 base at V and 3 bases at J, with 16 bases between. This CDR3 has 15 residues. Written as DNA, the CDR3 is TGTGCCTGGAGTGACGGCCGAGGGGGATTCTACGAGCAGTACTTC. It is translated as CAWSDGRGGFYEQYF.

This chain connects TRBV28 to TRBJ2-5; 7 positions agree with TRBD2. Looked up from germline, CDR1 is MDHEN and CDR2 is SYDVKM. This CDR3 is built from 14 residues. The J segment lost 4 bases and the V segment lost 3 bases, leaving 5 bases of the junction unmatched. CDR3: CASSLQGGRETQYF. CDR3 sequence (DNA): TGTGCCAGCAGTTTGCAGGGAGGGCGAGAGACCCAGTACTTC. Using reference TRBV28 and TRBJ2-5 for the parts outside the CDR3, the full variable domain is DVKVTQSSRYLVKRTGEKVFLECVQDMDHENMFWYRQDPGLGLRLIYFSYDVKMKEKGDIPEGYSVSREKKERFSLILESASTNQTSMYLCASSLQGGRETQYFGPGTRLLVL.

The chain employs TRBV6-5 and TRBJ2-1; no firm D call. Germline CDR1 reads MNHEY; CDR2 reads SVGAGI. V lost 0 bases, J lost 6 bases, and 12 bases lay in between. The CDR3 is made up of 15 amino acids. CDR3 residues: CASSYSGLSGNEQFF. CDR3 bases: TGTGCCAGCAGTTACTCGGGCCTTTCGGGCAATGAGCAGTTCTTC.

The V call is TRBV5-1, the J call TRBJ2-2; TRBD1 agrees at 7 bases. V lost 4 bases, J lost 5 bases, and 8 bases stayed unmatched. CDR1 and CDR2 (germline): SGHRS, YFSETQ. The CDR3 consists of 15 residues. The CDR3 spells CASSEPGQTTGELFF. For the CDR3, the DNA is TGCGCCAGCAGCGAGCCGGGACAGACTACCGGGGAGCTGTTTTTT.

The genes are TRBV11-2 and TRBJ2-1; D uncertain. Trimming left V 2 bases short and J 13 bases short, with 9 bases between. The CDR3 is made up of 11 amino acids. CDR1 is SGHAT and CDR2 is FQNNGV in the germline V gene. CDR3 coding DNA: TGTGCCAGCAGCTTAAGTGGGGTACAGTTCTTC. Translating it yields CASSLSGVQFF.

Remarks on this clone: This CDR3 is also generated by other DNA sequences in the sample. This chain links TRBV7-2 with TRBJ1-4; D is ambiguous. V was trimmed by 1 base and J by 7 bases, leaving 4 bases between them. CDR3 length: 12 residues. From germline, CDR1 is SGHTA and CDR2 FQGNSA. In DNA form, the CDR3 reads TGTGCCAGCAGCTTAGTAGGTGAAAAACTGTTTTTT. Translating it yields CASSLVGEKLFF.

The gene calls are TRBV19 and TRBJ2-7, with TRBD1 matching 8 bases. Germline CDR1 reads LNHDA; CDR2 reads SQIVND (reference sequence). The V and J ends lost 7 bases and 2 bases, in that order; junction bases with no gene match: 10. The CDR3 spans 15 residues. As DNA, the CDR3 is TGTGCCAGTACTATGACAGGGGTAGGCACCTACGAGCAGTACTTC. It translates to CASTMTGVGTYEQYF.

CDR3 loop: CASSPLGRKPYEQYF. The CDR3 DNA follows: TGTGCCAGCAGTCCCCTCGGGCGGAAGCCCTACGAGCAGTACTTC. The gene calls are TRBV6-6 and TRBJ2-7; D is ambiguous. The CDR3 totals 15 residues. Germline CDR1 reads MNHNY; CDR2 reads SVGAGI (reference sequence). The germline V and J ends were trimmed by 5 bases and 2 bases, with 16 bases remaining between them.

The gene calls are TRBV6-1 and TRBJ2-1; 7 bases are a match to TRBD2. The CDR3 spans 15 residues. Germline loops: CDR1 MNHNS, CDR2 SASEGT. V lost 3 bases and J lost 3; bases outside the gene matches: 5. The CDR3 loop reads CASSDGLAVYNEQFF. The DNA for the CDR3 is TGTGCCAGCAGTGACGGGCTAGCGGTCTACAATGAGCAGTTCTTC.

This sequence joins TRBV15 and TRBJ1-2; 10 bases are a match to TRBD1. Germline V gene data show CDR1 as LNHNV and CDR2 as YYDKDF (reference sequence). The CDR3 consists of 16 residues. V trimming: 2 bases; J trimming: 5 bases; junction bases outside the gene matches: 8. The CDR3 loop reads CATSRPAGTGDYGYTF. In DNA form, the CDR3 reads TGTGCCACCAGCAGACCCGCCGGGACAGGGGATTATGGCTACACCTTC.

This chain connects TRBV18 to TRBJ2-7; D could derive from TRBD1 or TRBD2 (5 bases each). V was trimmed by 7 bases and J by 1 base, leaving 14 bases between them. The CDR3 has 14 residues. Germline CDR1 is KGHSH and CDR2 is LQKENI. The CDR3 here is CASCAGTESYEQYF. CDR3 bases: TGTGCCAGCTGCGCCGGGACCGAATCCTACGAGCAGTACTTC.

This clone was seen just once. The chain employs TRBV5-1 and TRBJ2-1; TRBD2 matches at 7 bases. Per the germline V gene, CDR1 is SGHRS and CDR2 is YFSETQ. The CDR3 is 14 residues long. With 4 bases clipped from V and 6 bases from J, the junction kept 7 bases outside the gene matches. The CDR3 loop reads CASSASSGPNEQFF. The CDR3 DNA follows: TGCGCCAGCAGCGCCTCTAGCGGCCCCAATGAGCAGTTCTTC.

V gene TRBV12-5 combines with J gene TRBJ2-1, with TRBD1 identical over 7 bases. Trimming removed 0 bases from V and 6 bases from J; junction bases left unmatched: 14. CDR1 is LGHNT, CDR2 FRNRAP, per germline. The CDR3 runs to 18 residues. In nucleotides, the CDR3 is TGTGCTAGTGGTTTGGTCTACACAGGGGCTGGCGGGCGCAATGAGCAGTTCTTC. The encoded protein is CASGLVYTGAGGRNEQFF.

This clone was counted a single time. V usage is TRBV2 and J usage is TRBJ2-1; 11 bases align to TRBD1. Germline CDR1 and CDR2: SNHLY and FYNNEI. This CDR3 has 14 amino acids. After removal of 5 bases from V and 6 bases from J, the junction contained 3 bases not matched to a gene. In DNA, the CDR3 is TGTGCCAGCAGTCAGGACAGGGGGCTCAATGAGCAGTTCTTC. This encodes CASSQDRGLNEQFF.

The table lists this clone with a count of one. The chain carries TRBV13 and TRBJ2-7; TRBD1 aligns across 10 bases. The J segment lost 3 bases and the V segment lost 1 base, leaving 3 bases of the junction unmatched. Germline CDR1 reads PRHDT; CDR2 reads FYEKMQ (reference sequence). The CDR3 has 15 residues. The CDR3 nucleotides are TGTGCCAGCAGCTTAGCGACAGGGGGCATCTACGAGCAGTACTTC. Encoded protein: CASSLATGGIYEQYF.

This rearrangement joins TRBV29-1 to TRBJ2-7; 8 bases line up with TRBD1. CDR3 length: 16 amino acids. Germline values: CDR1 SQVTM, CDR2 ANQGSEA. Trimming at V came to 5 bases and at J to 3 bases, leaving 15 bases not matched to a gene. The CDR3 region has the DNA TGCAGCGTTCAAACCTCCCGGACAGGGTCTCGCTACGAGCAGTACTTC. Protein sequence: CSVQTSRTGSRYEQYF.

The chain links TRBV2 to TRBJ2-5; D ambiguous. Germline CDR1 reads SNHLY; CDR2 reads FYNNEI. This CDR3 contains 13 residues. Trimming took 6 bases from V and 4 from J, leaving 12 bases between them. CDR3 residues: CASRGQIRETQYF. DNA of the CDR3: TGTGCCAGCAGAGGGCAGATCCGAGAGACCCAGTACTTC.

This chain connects TRBV6-6 to TRBJ2-1; D may be TRBD1 or TRBD2 (5 bases each). V gave up 5 bases and J gave up 7 bases, with 18 bases separating them. This CDR3 is built from 15 residues. Germline loops: CDR1 MNHNY, CDR2 SVGAGI (reference sequence). CDR3 in amino acids: CASSNTGTLGNEQFF. In DNA form, the CDR3 reads TGTGCCAGCAGTAATACCGGGACCCTAGGAAATGAGCAGTTCTTC.

V usage is TRBV27 and J usage is TRBJ2-3, with a weak D call TRBD2 (6 bases). V lost 4 bases and J lost 6, with 20 bases in between. This CDR3 has 16 residues. CDR1 is MNHEY and CDR2 is SMNVEV in the germline V gene (reference sequence). CDR3 protein: CASSSYVSGAPDTQYF. CDR3 nucleotides: TGTGCCAGCAGTTCCTACGTTAGCGGAGCCCCGGATACGCAGTATTTT.